Shown below are 14 T cell receptor beta chains from a single sample sequenced in a study of CD8 T cells in Susac syndrome. The authors reverse transcribed roughly 0.5 to 1 ug RNA with random hexamers. TCRdb reprocessed the immunoSEQ multiplex PCR reads via MiXCR and lists one record per CDR3 protein. The sample lists about 76,000 distinct CDR3 sequences; about 93% were seen once. Sequencing was performed on CD8+ T cells from PBMCs. The source is a human donor with Susac syndrome.

The rearrangement uses TRBV6-2 or TRBV6-3 and TRBJ2-3, with TRBD2 matching over 14 bases. CDR3 length: 20 amino acids. V shed 0 bases, J shed 5 bases, and the junction held 13 bases outside the gene matches. CDR1 and CDR2 from the germline V gene are MNHEY and SVGEGT. The CDR3 nucleotides read TGTGCCAGCAGTTACTCGGGCGGCCCGGGACTAGCGGGGGCCAGAGATACGCAGTATTTT. It yields the protein CASSYSGGPGLAGARDTQYF.

V gene TRBV14 combines with J gene TRBJ2-1; D possibly uses TRBD1 or TRBD2 (6 bases each). V was shortened by 3 bases and J by 0 bases, with 21 bases between the two germline ends. Germline values: CDR1 SGHDN, CDR2 FVKESK. This CDR3 has 19 amino acids. CDR3 loop: CASSQLLSWGASSYNEQFF. CDR3 bases: TGTGCCAGCAGCCAGCTATTATCTTGGGGGGCCAGCTCCTACAATGAGCAGTTCTTC.

The J gene is TRBJ2-3, the V gene TRBV5-8; D possibly uses TRBD1 or TRBD2 (5 bases each). Germline loops: CDR1 SGHTS, CDR2 YDEGEE. The CDR3 spans 13 residues. Trimming removed 4 bases at V and 8 bases at J, with 14 bases between. CDR3 bases: TGTGCCAGCAGCCACGCTAGCCAGGGTACGCAGTATTTT. As protein: CASSHASQGTQYF.

The chain combines TRBV10-3 with TRBJ2-2; D is perhaps TRBD2 (6 bases). Trimming cost V 4 bases and J 0 bases, with 9 bases left between them. Germline lookup yields CDR1 ENHRY and CDR2 SYGVKD. This CDR3 comprises 15 residues. CDR3 nucleotide sequence: TGTGCCATCAGTGTGGGAGGCCCGAACACCGGGGAGCTGTTTTTT. It is translated as CAISVGGPNTGELFF.

As DNA, the CDR3 is TGTGCCAGCAGCTTGAGGAAAGCCGGGGGGTTAGGTGGCTACACCTTC. Its protein is CASSLRKAGGLGGYTF. The chain employs TRBV11-2 and TRBJ1-2; possible D gene TRBD1, 5 bases. The CDR3 loop spans 16 amino acids. The germline CDR1 and CDR2 sequences are SGHAT and FQNNGV. The V and J ends lost 3 bases and 7 bases respectively, with 21 bases between them.

The V gene is TRBV5-4, the J gene TRBJ1-3; 10 bases line up with TRBD1. CDR3 size: 15 residues. Germline lookup yields CDR1 SGHNT and CDR2 YYREEE (reference sequence). J gave up 9 bases and V 4 bases, and 10 bases lay outside the gene matches. The CDR3 protein is CASSIGPGQGGTIYF. The CDR3 coding sequence is TGTGCCAGCAGCATTGGCCCTGGACAGGGGGGCACCATATATTTT.

This sequence joins TRBV7-2 and TRBJ1-2; no clear D. Germline loops: CDR1 SGHTA, CDR2 FQGNSA. CDR3 length: 15 residues. The V end was cut by 1 base, the J end by 3 bases, with 12 bases between. The CDR3 DNA is TGTGCCAGCAGCTTAGATAAAACGGTACACTATGGCTACACCTTC. Its protein product is CASSLDKTVHYGYTF.

The chain has TRBV18 and TRBJ1-1; D unresolved. Trimming took 3 bases from V and 3 from J, leaving 5 bases between them. There are 12 residues in the CDR3. Germline assignment: CDR1 KGHSH and CDR2 LQKENI. In nucleotides, the CDR3 is TGTGCCAGCTCACCGGGTGACACTGAAGCTTTCTTT. Encoded protein: CASSPGDTEAFF.

V gene TRBV9 combines with J gene TRBJ2-2; perhaps D is TRBD1 or TRBD2 (7 bases each). V lost 0 bases, J lost 1 base, and 16 bases lay in between. This CDR3 comprises 18 residues. Germline V gene lookup returns CDR1 SGDLS and CDR2 YYNGEE. The CDR3 region has the DNA TGTGCCAGCAGCGTAGGACCGCGGGGGACAGTGAACACCGGGGAGCTGTTTTTT. Translation gives CASSVGPRGTVNTGELFF.

V usage is TRBV30 and J usage is TRBJ1-5, with no clear D. This CDR3 region has 13 residues. Trimming left V 0 bases short and J 2 bases short, with 5 bases between. Germline CDR1 GTSNPN, CDR2 SVGIG (reference sequence). CDR3: CAWSVLGNQPQHF. The DNA for the CDR3 is TGTGCCTGGAGTGTACTGGGCAATCAGCCCCAGCATTTT.

J is TRBJ1-2 and V is TRBV4-2; 7 bases line up with TRBD1. This CDR3 region has 13 residues. V was pared by 4 bases and J by 12 bases, with 11 bases of the junction left unmatched. Germline lookup yields CDR1 LGHNA and CDR2 YNFKEQ. The CDR3: CASSPSGTAGDTF. As DNA, the CDR3 is TGTGCCAGCAGCCCTTCCGGGACAGCCGGGGACACCTTC.

This sequence joins TRBV9 and TRBJ1-2; possible D gene TRBD1, 5 bases. Trimming stripped 3 bases from V and 8 bases from J, with 11 bases between. Germline V gene lookup returns CDR1 SGDLS and CDR2 YYNGEE. This CDR3 spans 12 amino acids. The CDR3 nucleotides read TGTGCCAGCAGCGCCCCAAGGGGAGGCTACACCTTC. The encoded protein is CASSAPRGGYTF.

This chain connects TRBV24-1 to TRBJ2-1, with D possibly TRBD2 on 6 matching bases. The V gene's germline CDR1 is KGHDR and CDR2 SFDVKD. Trimming removed 0 bases at V and 9 bases at J, with 11 bases between. The CDR3 is 14 residues long. CDR3 amino acids: CATSDLDGGGEQFF. CDR3 coding DNA: TGTGCCACCAGTGATTTGGACGGGGGTGGTGAGCAGTTCTTC.

This chain uses TRBV11-1 with TRBJ1-1; D may be TRBD1 (5 bases). The CDR3 is 15 amino acids. The germline V gene encodes CDR1 SGHAT and CDR2 FQDESV (reference sequence). The V end was cut by 2 bases, the J end by 1 base, with 11 bases between. This CDR3 reads CASSLTWDGNTEAFF. CDR3 DNA: TGTGCCAGCAGCTTAACTTGGGACGGGAACACTGAAGCTTTCTTT.